The sequence of this TCR beta chain was determined in a study of blood T cell repertoires in COVID-19. CDR1 and CDR2 (germline): SNHLY, FYNNEI. V shed 6 bases and J shed 3 bases, with 24 bases lying between them. This CDR3 has 18 residues. Participants came from about 24 US areas, aged roughly 18 to 90 years. Participants were placed into cohorts based on the clinical history they reported. In the 2 weeks before study entry, exposed participants met a COVID-19 case, which was PCR-confirmed or clinician-diagnosed. Generated by immunoSEQ multiplex PCR, the TCRdb table keeps only in-frame clones and is missing some. This sample has around 200,000 clones, with 75% to 90% found just once.

The receptor comes from a woman aged 25 to 39 who had been exposed to COVID-19. Sequencing was done on a sample of PBMCs or T cells enriched from blood (not recorded which). The chain has TRBV2 and TRBJ1-5; perhaps TRBD1 as D (6 bases). The CDR3 DNA follows: TGTGCCAGCAGGAGGGGCTCAGGGGTAGGGAACGTCAATCAGCCCCAGCATTTT. As protein: CASRRGSGVGNVNQPQHF.